The rows below give T cell receptor beta chains drawn from one sample of a study of cytomegalovirus exposure and HLA in healthy donors. Clones were sequenced by immunoSEQ multiplex PCR, and TCRdb holds only the in-frame ones, with some missing. The sample contains about 190,000 clones, around 83% of which appear only once. The material sequenced was PBMCs. These receptors were collected from a man aged 35-49 years in good health and CMV-seropositive. Each CDR3 is given with its conserved first and last residue. Each record gives: clone size, V gene, D gene, J gene, CDR3 protein, CDR3 DNA. The D gene is left open where the match is weak. Size is stated for part of the rows, as once, few or many counts, or as a class when the clone is expanded.

>NA|TRBV30|NA|TRBJ2-5
CAWSVRGETQYF
TGTGCCTGGAGTGTAAGGGGAGAGACCCAGTACTTC
>NA|TRBV2|TRBD1|TRBJ1-4
CASSHRQGLFEKLFF
TGTGCCAGCAGTCACAGACAGGGCCTGTTTGAAAAACTGTTTTTT
>NA|TRBV6-1|NA|TRBJ1-5
CASSDPQGNQPQHF
TGTGCCAGCAGTGACCCTCAGGGGAATCAGCCCCAGCATTTT
>NA|TRBV15|NA|TRBJ2-3
CATSRDGQVSTDTQYF
TGTGCCACCAGCAGAGATGGTCAGGTGAGCACAGATACGCAGTATTTT
>NA|TRBV9|NA|TRBJ2-1
CASSPTPQGNEQFF
TGTGCCAGCAGCCCGACACCTCAGGGAAATGAGCAGTTCTTC
>once|TRBV19|NA|TRBJ2-1
CASSQGSNEQFF
TGTGCCAGTAGTCAGGGATCCAATGAGCAGTTCTTC
>once|TRBV27|TRBD1|TRBJ1-3
CASSLQGVLGNTIYF
TGTGCCAGCAGTCTACAGGGGGTACTAGGAAACACCATATATTTT
>NA|TRBV5-1|NA|TRBJ2-2
CASSLGWSGELFF
TGCGCCAGCAGCTTGGGATGGAGCGGGGAGCTGTTTTTT
>NA|TRBV5-1|NA|TRBJ2-7
CASTQTGPIYEQYF
TGCGCCAGCACCCAGACAGGTCCAATCTACGAGCAGTACTTC
>NA|TRBV5-1|TRBD1|TRBJ2-6
CASSMVGTGEYRANVLTF
TGCGCCAGCAGCATGGTTGGGACAGGGGAATATAGGGCCAACGTCCTGACTTTC
>few|TRBV15|TRBD2|TRBJ2-7
CATSRTDGTSASGEQYF
TGTGCCACCAGCAGAACCGACGGGACTAGCGCTTCGGGGGAGCAGTACTTC
>once|TRBV5-4|NA|TRBJ2-1
CASSQPESSYNEQFF
TGTGCCAGCAGCCAACCGGAGAGCTCCTACAATGAGCAGTTCTTC
>NA|TRBV5-4|NA|TRBJ2-7
CASSQGFGSYEQYF
TGTGCCAGCTCACAGGGTTTCGGGTCCTACGAGCAGTACTTC
>NA|TRBV5-1|TRBD2|TRBJ2-1
CASSILAGGLNEQFF
TGCGCCAGCAGCATACTAGCGGGAGGCCTCAATGAGCAGTTCTTC